A single sample is the source of the 7 T cell receptor beta chains below, sequenced in a study of cytomegalovirus exposure and HLA in healthy donors. Primers included in the PCR were 60 Vbeta and 13 Jbeta primers. TCRdb's table, derived via immunoSEQ multiplex PCR, lists solely in-frame clones and lacks some. The table has around 150,000 clones, around 81% seen once. The sequencing input was PBMCs. These receptors were taken from a man between 50 and 59 years old in good health and CMV-seronegative.

This chain connects TRBV19 to TRBJ1-5, with 7 bases that match TRBD1. The germline V gene encodes CDR1 LNHDA and CDR2 SQIVND (reference sequence). V lost 3 bases, J lost 4 bases, and 6 bases stayed unmatched. This CDR3 has 15 amino acids. The CDR3 loop is CASSIDRVGNQPQHF. The CDR3 region has the DNA TGTGCCAGTAGTATCGACAGGGTCGGAAATCAGCCCCAGCATTTT.

The V and J genes are TRBV5-1 and TRBJ2-7; TRBD2 is a possible D gene (5 bases). V dropped 2 bases and J dropped 1 base, with 7 bases sitting between them. The CDR3 spans 13 residues. Germline CDR1 and CDR2: SGHRS and YFSETQ. The CDR3 sequence is CASSFPGSYEQYF. In DNA, the CDR3 is TGCGCCAGCAGCTTTCCGGGATCCTACGAGCAGTACTTC.

Comment on this clone: At one end the junction does not follow the germline gene, possibly because of a read error. This rearrangement joins TRBV7-9 to TRBJ2-5, with unresolved D. CDR3 length: 12 amino acids. Germline assignment: CDR1 SEHNR and CDR2 FQNEAQ (reference sequence). The CDR3 nucleotides read TGTTCCAGCAGCTTCTCGGAGGAGACCCAGTACTTC. Its translation is CSSSFSEETQYF.

The rearrangement joins TRBV6-1 to TRBJ2-1; tentative D call: TRBD1 (5 bases). The germline CDR1 and CDR2 sequences are MNHNS and SASEGT. The CDR3 runs to 12 residues. Between the trimmed V and J ends, which lost 6 bases and 5 bases, there was a span of 8 bases. The CDR3 loop is CASRLQDNEQFF. DNA of the CDR3: TGTGCCAGCAGGTTACAGGACAATGAGCAGTTCTTC.

Regarding this clone: Relative to the germline gene, one junction end is altered; a read error may explain this. The rearrangement uses TRBV10-1 and TRBJ1-5; 8 nucleotides agree with TRBD1. The germline V gene encodes CDR1 WNHNN and CDR2 SYGVQD (reference sequence). CDR3 length: 12 amino acids. In DNA form, the CDR3 reads TGCGCCAGCAGTGAGTCGGTCGGGACAGGCGTTTTT. Encoded protein: CASSESVGTGVF.

CDR3 bases: TGTGCCAGCAGCCATCCAGGGTCTAATTCACCCCTCCACTTT. Protein product: CASSHPGSNSPLHF. The chain combines TRBV7-9 with TRBJ1-6, with D possibly TRBD1 on 5 matching bases. Trimming cost V 5 bases and J 6 bases, with 11 bases left between them. The CDR3 is 14 residues long. From germline, CDR1 is SEHNR and CDR2 FQNEAQ (reference sequence).

This clone occurred once. The chain has TRBV28 and TRBJ2-1; 7 positions agree with TRBD2. The CDR3 consists of 15 residues. V was clipped by 4 bases and J by 9 bases; unmatched bases: 12. CDR1 and CDR2 from the germline V gene are MDHEN and SYDVKM. The CDR3 DNA sequence: TGTGCCAGCAGTTCCCGACTAGGCGGGGGAGGTGAGCAGTTCTTC. Protein: CASSSRLGGGGEQFF. The variable domain in full, with the rest retrieved from reference TRBV28 and TRBJ2-1, is DVKVTQSSRYLVKRTGEKVFLECVQDMDHENMFWYRQDPGLGLRLIYFSYDVKMKEKGDIPEGYSVSREKKERFSLILESASTNQTSMYLCASSSRLGGGGEQFFGPGTRLTVL.